The clone carrying this TCR beta chain has ten or more counts. Its antigen is not known. Specified time point: newly diagnosed GD, antithyroid drugs for less than 3 months. Construction of the TCR library relied on RNA isolated from PBMCs. The patients were drawn from one endocrinology department in Xi'an, China. The sample originates from a study of regulatory T cells in long-lasting Graves disease. Study-wide findings and caveats: TCR diversity was lower in persistent than newly diagnosed Graves' disease. Those with persistent disease had in common more public clonotypes (around 2,700) than new patients (approximately 970). Gene preferences differed: TRBV28, TRBJ1-2, TRBJ2-5 in persistent cases.

Germline CDR1 reads SGDLS; CDR2 reads YYNGEE. V gave up 5 bases and J gave up 1 base; unmatched junction bases: 6. The CDR3 runs to 15 residues. According to the study, TCR beta libraries were built with iRepertoire HTBI primers and CDR3-region Arm-PCR. In TCRdb, the multiplex PCR reads were re-called with MiXCR into one record per CDR3 protein. The sample shows roughly 350,000 distinct CDR3 sequences, 16% of them seen only once. The data were also submitted as part of a second study, on T cells in Graves' hyperthyroidism and ophthalmopathy.

The V gene is TRBV9, the J gene TRBJ2-5; 9 bases match TRBD2. The clonotype was recovered from a man aged 35-49 years with Graves disease. Sequencing was performed on peripheral blood mononuclear cells (PBMCs), taken at new diagnosis, from a patient treated with antithyroid drugs. CDR3 amino acids: CASSFASGTQETQYF. CDR3 sequence (DNA): TGTGCCAGCAGTTTTGCTAGCGGGACCCAAGAGACCCAGTACTTC.